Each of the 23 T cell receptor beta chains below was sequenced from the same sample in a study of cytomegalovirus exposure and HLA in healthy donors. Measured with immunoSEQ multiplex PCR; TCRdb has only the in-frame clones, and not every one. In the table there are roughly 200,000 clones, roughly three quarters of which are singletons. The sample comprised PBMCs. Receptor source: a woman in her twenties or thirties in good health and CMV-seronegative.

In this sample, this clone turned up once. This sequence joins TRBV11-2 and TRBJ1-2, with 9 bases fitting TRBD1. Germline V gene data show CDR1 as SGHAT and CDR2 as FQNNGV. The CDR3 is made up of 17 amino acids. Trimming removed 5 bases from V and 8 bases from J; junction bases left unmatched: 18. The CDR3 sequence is CASSAAGTGFSRRGYTF. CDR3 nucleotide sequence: TGTGCCAGCAGCGCGGCGGGGACAGGGTTCTCCCGGAGGGGCTACACCTTC.

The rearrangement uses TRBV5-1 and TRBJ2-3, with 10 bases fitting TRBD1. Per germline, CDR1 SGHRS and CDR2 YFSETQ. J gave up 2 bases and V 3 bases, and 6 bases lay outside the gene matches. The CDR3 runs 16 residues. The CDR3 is CASSSPDRGPTDTQYF. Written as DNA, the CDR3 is TGCGCCAGCAGCTCGCCCGACAGGGGGCCCACAGATACGCAGTATTTT.

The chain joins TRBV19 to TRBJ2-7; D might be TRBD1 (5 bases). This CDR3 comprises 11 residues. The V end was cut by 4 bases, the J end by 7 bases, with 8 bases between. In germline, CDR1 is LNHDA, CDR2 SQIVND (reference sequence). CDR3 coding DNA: TGTGCCAGTAGTACCCGACAGGAGCAGTACTTC. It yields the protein CASSTRQEQYF. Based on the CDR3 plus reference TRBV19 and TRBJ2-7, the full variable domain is DGGITQSPKYLFRKEGQNVTLSCEQNLNHDAMYWYRQDPGQGLRLIYYSQIVNDFQKGDIAEGYSVSREKKESFPLTVTSAQKNPTAFYLCASSTRQEQYFGPGTRLTVT.

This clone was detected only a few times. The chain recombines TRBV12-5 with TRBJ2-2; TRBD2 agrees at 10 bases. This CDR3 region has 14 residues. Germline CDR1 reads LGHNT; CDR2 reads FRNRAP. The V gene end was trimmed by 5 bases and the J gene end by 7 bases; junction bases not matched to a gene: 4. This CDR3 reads CASGLAGVGGELFF. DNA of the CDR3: TGTGCTAGTGGTCTAGCGGGAGTGGGCGGGGAGCTGTTTTTT.

This CDR3 is CASSPGGFGYTF. CDR3 bases: TGTGCCAGCAGCCCGGGGGGTTTTGGCTACACCTTC. The genes are TRBV5-4 and TRBJ1-2; perhaps TRBD1 as D (5 bases). Germline V gene lookup returns CDR1 SGHNT and CDR2 YYREEE (reference sequence). The CDR3 has 12 residues. V was cut by 4 bases and J by 7 bases, with 11 bases left in between. Full variable domain (rest looked up from reference TRBV5-4 and TRBJ1-2): ETGVTQSPTHLIKTRGQQVTLRCSSQSGHNTVSWYQQALGQGPQFIFQYYREEENGRGNFPPRFSGLQFPNYSSELNVNALELDDSALYLCASSPGGFGYTFGSGTRLTVV.

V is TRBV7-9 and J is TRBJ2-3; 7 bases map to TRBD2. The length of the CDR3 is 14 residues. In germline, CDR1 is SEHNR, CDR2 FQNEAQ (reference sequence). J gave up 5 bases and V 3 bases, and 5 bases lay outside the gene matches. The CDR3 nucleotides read TGTGCCAGCAGCTTGAGCGGGGTGGGAGATACGCAGTATTTT. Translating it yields CASSLSGVGDTQYF.

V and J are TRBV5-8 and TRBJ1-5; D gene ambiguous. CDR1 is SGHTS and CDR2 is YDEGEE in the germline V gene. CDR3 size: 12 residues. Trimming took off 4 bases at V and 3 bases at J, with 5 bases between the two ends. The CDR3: CASSPFNQPQHF. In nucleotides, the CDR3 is TGTGCCAGCAGCCCCTTCAATCAGCCCCAGCATTTT.

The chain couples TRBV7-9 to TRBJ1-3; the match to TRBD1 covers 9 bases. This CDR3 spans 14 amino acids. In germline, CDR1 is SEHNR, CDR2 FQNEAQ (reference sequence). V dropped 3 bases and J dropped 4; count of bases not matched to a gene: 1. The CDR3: CASSFDRGGNTIYF. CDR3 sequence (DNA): TGTGCCAGCAGCTTCGACAGGGGGGGAAACACCATATATTTT.

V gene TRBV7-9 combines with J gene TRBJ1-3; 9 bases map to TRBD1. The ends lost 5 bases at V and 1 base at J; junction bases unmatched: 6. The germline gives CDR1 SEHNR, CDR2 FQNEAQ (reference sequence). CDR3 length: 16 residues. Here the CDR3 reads CASSGQGFNSGNTIYF. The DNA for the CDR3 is TGTGCCAGCAGCGGACAGGGGTTTAATTCTGGAAACACCATATATTTT. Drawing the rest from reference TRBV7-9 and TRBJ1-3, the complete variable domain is DTGVSQNPRHKITKRGQNVTFRCDPISEHNRLYWYRQTLGQGPEFLTYFQNEAQLEKSRLLSDRFSAERPKGSFSTLEIQRTEQGDSAMYLCASSGQGFNSGNTIYFGEGSWLTVV.

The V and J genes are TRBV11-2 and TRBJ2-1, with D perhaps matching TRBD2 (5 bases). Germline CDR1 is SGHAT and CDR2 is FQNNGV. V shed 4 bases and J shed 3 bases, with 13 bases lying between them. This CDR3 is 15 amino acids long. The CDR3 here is CASSSLRTGYNEQFF. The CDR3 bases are TGTGCCAGCAGCTCGCTCCGGACTGGCTACAATGAGCAGTTCTTC.

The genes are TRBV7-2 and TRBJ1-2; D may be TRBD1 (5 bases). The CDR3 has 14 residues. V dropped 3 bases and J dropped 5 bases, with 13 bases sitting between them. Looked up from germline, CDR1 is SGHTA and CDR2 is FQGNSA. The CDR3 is CASSLGGAGYGYTF. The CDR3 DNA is TGTGCCAGCAGCTTGGGAGGGGCCGGTTATGGCTACACCTTC.

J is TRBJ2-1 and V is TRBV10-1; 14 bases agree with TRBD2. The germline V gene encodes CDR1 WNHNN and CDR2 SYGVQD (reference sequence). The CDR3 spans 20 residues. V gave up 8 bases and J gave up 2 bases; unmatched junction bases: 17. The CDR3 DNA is TGCGCCAGCGCGGCCCCAACCGGGACTAGCGGGAGTAAGGCCTACAATGAGCAGTTCTTC. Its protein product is CASAAPTGTSGSKAYNEQFF.

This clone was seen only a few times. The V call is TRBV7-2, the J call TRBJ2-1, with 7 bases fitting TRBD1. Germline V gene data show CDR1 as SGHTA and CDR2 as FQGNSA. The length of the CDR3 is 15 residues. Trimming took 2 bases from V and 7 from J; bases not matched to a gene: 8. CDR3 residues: CASSLRPGGTNEQFF. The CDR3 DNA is TGTGCCAGCAGCTTACGGCCAGGGGGAACGAATGAGCAGTTCTTC.

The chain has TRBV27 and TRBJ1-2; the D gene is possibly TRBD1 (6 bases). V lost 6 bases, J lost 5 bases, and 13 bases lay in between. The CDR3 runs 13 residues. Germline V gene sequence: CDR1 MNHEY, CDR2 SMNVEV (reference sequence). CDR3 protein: CASRPEGQYGYTF. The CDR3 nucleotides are TGTGCCAGCAGACCCGAAGGACAGTATGGCTACACCTTC.

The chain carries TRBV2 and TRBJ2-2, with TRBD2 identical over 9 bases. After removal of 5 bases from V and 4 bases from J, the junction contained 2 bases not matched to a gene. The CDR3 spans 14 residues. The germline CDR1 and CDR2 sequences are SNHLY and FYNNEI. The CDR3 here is CASSNSGGTGELFF. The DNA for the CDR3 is TGTGCCAGCAGTAATAGCGGGGGCACCGGGGAGCTGTTTTTT. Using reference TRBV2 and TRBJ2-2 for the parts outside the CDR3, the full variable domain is EPEVTQTPSHQVTQMGQEVILRCVPISNHLYFYWYRQILGQKVEFLVSFYNNEISEKSEIFDDQFSVERPDGSNFTLKIRSTKLEDSAMYFCASSNSGGTGELFFGEGSRLTVL.

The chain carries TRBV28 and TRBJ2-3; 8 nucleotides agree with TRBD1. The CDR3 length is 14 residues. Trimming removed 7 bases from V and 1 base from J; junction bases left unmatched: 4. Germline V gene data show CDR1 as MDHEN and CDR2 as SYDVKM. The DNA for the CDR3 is TGTGCCAGCAACCCGGGACAGGGCACAGATACGCAGTATTTT. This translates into CASNPGQGTDTQYF.

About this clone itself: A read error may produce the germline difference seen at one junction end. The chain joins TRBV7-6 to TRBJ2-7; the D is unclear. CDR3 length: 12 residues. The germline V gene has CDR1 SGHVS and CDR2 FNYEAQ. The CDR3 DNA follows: TGTGCCGGCAGCTCCCGGTTCGACGAGCAGTACTTC. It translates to CAGSSRFDEQYF. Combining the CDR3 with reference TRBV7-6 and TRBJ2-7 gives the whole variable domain GAGVSQSPRYKVTKRGQDVALRCDPISGHVSLYWYRQALGQGPEFLTYFNYEAQQDKSGLPNDRFSAERPEGSISTLTIQRTEQRDSAMYRCAGSSRFDEQYFGPGTRLTVT.

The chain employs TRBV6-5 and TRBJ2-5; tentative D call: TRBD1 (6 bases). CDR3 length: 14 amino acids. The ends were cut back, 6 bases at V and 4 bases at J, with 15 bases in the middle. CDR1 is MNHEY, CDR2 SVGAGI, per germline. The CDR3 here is CASSPTGGPETQYF. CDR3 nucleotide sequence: TGTGCCAGCAGCCCCACTGGGGGCCCAGAGACCCAGTACTTC.

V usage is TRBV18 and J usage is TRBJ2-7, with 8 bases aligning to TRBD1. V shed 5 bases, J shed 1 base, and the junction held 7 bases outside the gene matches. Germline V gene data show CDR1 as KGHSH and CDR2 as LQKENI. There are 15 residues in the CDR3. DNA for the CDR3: TGTGCCAGCTCATCGCGGACAGGGATTTCCTACGAGCAGTACTTC. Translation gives CASSSRTGISYEQYF.

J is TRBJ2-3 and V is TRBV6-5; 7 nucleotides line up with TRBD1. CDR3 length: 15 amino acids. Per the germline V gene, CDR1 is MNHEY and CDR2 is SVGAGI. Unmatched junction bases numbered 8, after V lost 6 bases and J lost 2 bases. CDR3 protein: CASSHRQGPTDTQYF. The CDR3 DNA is TGTGCCAGCAGCCATCGACAGGGACCCACAGATACGCAGTATTTT.

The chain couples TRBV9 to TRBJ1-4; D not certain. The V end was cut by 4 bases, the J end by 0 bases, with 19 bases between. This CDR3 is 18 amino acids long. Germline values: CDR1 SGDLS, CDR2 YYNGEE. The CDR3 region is CASSFTGSPGATNEKLFF. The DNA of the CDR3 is TGTGCCAGCAGCTTCACCGGGAGCCCCGGTGCAACTAATGAAAAACTGTTTTTT.

The CDR3 DNA sequence: TGCGCCAGCAGCTTGGATCCGGGGGGGACTGAAGCTTTCTTT. It is translated as CASSLDPGGTEAFF. The chain recombines TRBV5-1 with TRBJ1-1; D perhaps matches TRBD1 (5 bases). CDR1 and CDR2 (germline): SGHRS, YFSETQ. This CDR3 spans 14 amino acids. V gave up 0 bases and J gave up 5 bases, with 11 bases separating them.

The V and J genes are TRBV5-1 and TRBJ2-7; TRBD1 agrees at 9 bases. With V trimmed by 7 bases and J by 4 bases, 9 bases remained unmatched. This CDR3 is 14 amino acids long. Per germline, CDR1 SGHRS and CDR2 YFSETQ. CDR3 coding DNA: TGCGCCAGCCGCCTAGGGACAGGGTCTTACGAGCAGTACTTC. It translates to CASRLGTGSYEQYF. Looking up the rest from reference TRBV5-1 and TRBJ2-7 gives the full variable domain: KAGVTQTPRYLIKTRGQQVTLSCSPISGHRSVSWYQQTPGQGLQFLFEYFSETQRNKGNFPGRFSGRQFSNSRSEMNVSTLELGDSALYLCASRLGTGSYEQYFGPGTRLTVT.